This paragraph covers one T cell receptor beta chain sequence. The data were obtained in a study of blood T cell repertoires in COVID-19. Study context: Some COVID-19 samples were acute and others convalescent; all came from the United States, Italy and Spain. T cells, B-cell-depleted T cells, or PBMCs supplied cDNA or gDNA.

Original analysis: Estimation of nucleated cell counts relied on the amplification of reference gene primers. TCRdb keeps only in-frame clones here, not all; method: immunoSEQ multiplex PCR. V and J calls and clone size are copied from that table; D and trimming were computed from the DNA. This sample has a few hundred thousand clones; about 85% occur once, and the top ten carry approximately 12%. The CDR3 totals 17 residues. The germline V gene encodes CDR1 SNHLY and CDR2 FYNNEI. The V and J ends lost 4 bases and 4 bases respectively, with 20 bases between them. The rearrangement links TRBV2 to TRBJ1-5; D call uncertain. The clonotype was recovered from a woman aged 18-30 years who had recovered from COVID-19. Sequencing input: peripheral blood. Here the CDR3 DNA reads TGTGCCAGCAGTGGCGAGTTAGGGCAGCCGGGGAATCAGCCCCAGCATTTT. As protein: CASSGELGQPGNQPQHF. The complete variable domain, with remaining parts taken from reference TRBV2 and TRBJ1-5, reads EPEVTQTPSHQVTQMGQEVILRCVPISNHLYFYWYRQILGQKVEFLVSFYNNEISEKSEIFDDQFSVERPDGSNFTLKIRSTKLEDSAMYFCASSGELGQPGNQPQHFGDGTRLSIL.